These 8 T cell receptor beta chains came from one sample sequenced in a study of blood T cells in healthy people across ages. Primed by a sample-barcoded 5' primer and a J-beta primer mix, a second PCR proceeded for about 6 to 12 cycles. TCRdb passed the 5' RACE reads through MiXCR, listing each CDR3 protein once. The profile covers roughly 800,000 distinct CDR3 sequences, with roughly 64% appearing a single time and roughly 22% taken by the ten largest. Specimen: blood. The source of these receptors is a man aged 30-40 years in good health.

This clonotype was seen just once. One junction end disagrees with the germline gene, perhaps due to a read error. V gene TRBV6-2 or TRBV6-3 combines with J gene TRBJ2-1, with TRBD2 as a possible D gene (6 bases). This CDR3 contains 16 residues. Germline V lookup: CDR1 MNHEY, CDR2 SVGEGT. CDR3 in DNA: TGCGCCAGCCTTCCTTTGGGGTCCGGGAGACACAATGAGCAGTTCTTC. It translates to CASLPLGSGRHNEQFF.

In the case of this clonotype: One end of the junction does not line up with germline, which may come from a read error. The CDR3 loop is CRARRAYSGRAKTQYF. CDR3 sequence (DNA): TGCAGGGCTAGGCGGGCTTATAGCGGGAGGGCAAAGACCCAGTACTTC. V usage is TRBV20-1 and J usage is TRBJ2-7; 11 bases fit TRBD2. The DNA end lines up better with TRBJ2-5; the J call may be wrong. Per germline, CDR1 DFQATT and CDR2 SNEGSKA (reference sequence). The CDR3 is 16 amino acids.

Only one count was recorded for this clonotype. The rearrangement joins TRBV7-2 to TRBJ2-5, with TRBD2 as a possible D gene (5 bases). Near its end, the DNA agrees better with TRBJ2-7, so the J call may be wrong. CDR3 size: 14 residues. The germline V gene encodes CDR1 SGHTA and CDR2 FQGNSA. The CDR3 region has the DNA TGTGCCAGCAGCTCCGGGATTGGGCAATACGAGCAGTACTTC. It is translated as CASSSGIGQYEQYF.

This clonotype is termed medium-sized (0.01 to 0.1%). For the CDR3, the DNA is TGTGCCAGCAGCCGCTCACAGGAAGTCGTTGAAAAACTGTTTTTT. As protein: CASSRSQEVVEKLFF. V is TRBV4-2 and J is TRBJ1-4; D is perhaps TRBD1 (5 bases). The germline V and J ends were trimmed by 4 bases and 7 bases, with 16 bases remaining between them. CDR1 LGHNA and CDR2 YNFKEQ come from the germline V gene. CDR3 size: 15 residues.

This clonotype came up a few times. The CDR3 spells CASRLLGETQYF. CDR3 bases: TGCGCCAGCAGATTGTTGGGAGAGACCCAGTACTTC. The chain recombines TRBV5-1 with TRBJ2-5; no clear D. Germline loops: CDR1 SGHRS, CDR2 YFSETQ. The CDR3 is 12 residues long. Between the trimmed V and J ends, which lost 5 bases and 4 bases, there was a span of 9 bases.

This chain links TRBV4-3 with TRBJ2-5; a weak D match, TRBD1 (6 bases). Trimming pared 0 bases from V and 11 bases from J, leaving 16 bases between. This CDR3 has 14 residues. Looked up from germline, CDR1 is LGHNA and CDR2 is YSLEER. CDR3 amino acids: CASSQEYRANEQYF. As DNA, the CDR3 is TGCGCCAGCAGCCAAGAATACAGGGCAAATGAGCAGTACTTC.

This clonotype was counted between two and nine times. The chain employs TRBV7-9 and TRBJ2-3, with a weak D call TRBD2 (6 bases). V lost 2 bases and J 2 bases, leaving 11 bases between the germline ends. Germline V gene sequence: CDR1 SEHNR, CDR2 FQNEAQ (reference sequence). This CDR3 is built from 15 residues. Here the CDR3 reads CASSLSAGNTDTQYF. The CDR3 DNA sequence: TGTGCCAGCAGCTTATCGGCGGGGAACACAGATACGCAGTATTTT.

CDR3 in amino acids: CSAREISTYEQYF. The CDR3 DNA is TGCAGTGCTAGAGAGATTAGCACCTACGAGCAGTACTTC. The chain is built from TRBV20-1 and TRBJ2-7, with D unresolved. The CDR3 spans 13 residues. The germline gives CDR1 DFQATT, CDR2 SNEGSKA (reference sequence). Trimming left V 0 bases short and J 2 bases short, with 8 bases between.